This note documents a single T cell receptor beta chain sequence. Its antigen remains unidentified. The sample originates from a study of OX40 agonist ivuxolimab in advanced cancers. The wider study: At doses from 0.01 to 10 mg/kg, patients were given intravenous ivuxolimab every 2 weeks. Findings and limits, study-wide: No determination was made of the antigen specificity of the expanded peripheral T cells. Part of the nonresponder group also had normalized T-cell clonal expansion that was low.

Only in-frame clones appear in the TCRdb table, and some are missing; sequencing was by immunoSEQ multiplex PCR. This table has some 76,000 clones, over 80% appearing once. The CDR3 runs to 16 residues. Trimming shortened V by 4 bases and J by 0 bases, and 14 bases separated the two germline ends. Germline CDR1 is SGHRS and CDR2 is YFSETQ. This clonotype was obtained from an adult with an advanced solid tumor such as melanoma, head and neck, liver or kidney cancer. The rearrangement links TRBV5-1 to TRBJ1-3, with D possibly being TRBD1 (5 bases). Sample: CD4+ or CD8+ T cells sorted from blood, taken in a trial of the OX40 agonist ivuxolimab. The CDR3 sequence: CASSLTGTDSGNTIYF. The CDR3 DNA reads as TGCGCCAGCAGCCTAACCGGGACTGACTCTGGAAACACCATATATTTT.